Listed below are T cell receptor beta chains from one sample, sequenced in a study of neurological immune-mediated disorders. TCRdb re-derived calls from the 5' RACE reads in MiXCR, one entry per CDR3 protein. There are tens of thousands of distinct CDR3 sequences in the sample; approximately 4% occur only once, and around 2.7% lies in the top ten. Sequences were obtained from PBMCs. The receptor source for this set is a woman between 50 and 59 years old with multiple sclerosis. CDR3s include the opening cysteine and the closing phenylalanine or tryptophan. The D gene is left open where the match is weak.

V | length | D | CDR3
TRBV6-6 | 13 | NA | CASSYIQNTEAFF
TRBV5-6 | 12 | NA | CASSLGSREAFF
TRBV12-3/TRBV12-4 | 15 | NA | CASSEVQGTTDTQYF
TRBV7-2 | 17 | TRBD2 | CASSILAGGPRTGELFF
TRBV12-3/TRBV12-4 | 15 | NA | CASSFGGLGNYGYTF
TRBV7-2 | 17 | TRBD2 | CASSLGPRAGGRETQYF
TRBV20-1 | 14 | TRBD2 | CSARGLAGAYEQYF
TRBV5-5 | 15 | NA | CASSLVPASRDEQFF
TRBV7-2 | 16 | TRBD2 | CASSPATSGGFDTQYF
TRBV7-2 | 15 | NA | CASSLSSFGSETQYF
TRBV20-1 | 12 | NA | CSDGFFPYGYTF
TRBV5-1 | 12 | NA | CASSSSGDEQFF
TRBV7-9 | 11 | TRBD1 | CASSPRGGAFF
TRBV5-6 | 17 | NA | CASSPLRGASLFGELFF
TRBV20-1 | 14 | TRBD2 | CSASPGSGGETQYF
TRBV5-1 | 14 | TRBD1 | CASSLGKGARGYTF